This is a list of T cell receptor beta chains from one sample in a study of shared clonotypes between healthy human individuals. This table comes from immunoSEQ multiplex PCR, and its TCRdb copy is limited to in-frame clones, with some not included. The sample has some 2,500,000 clones, about 90% seen once. Sequenced: naive CD4+ T cells from PBMCs. These receptors all stem from a man aged 18 to 30 in good health. Some clones in this sample may be carry-over from other donors' samples. The CDR3 runs from the conserved cysteine through the conserved F or W.

V: TRBV7-9; J: TRBJ2-7; CDR3: CASSPRGAYEQYF
V: TRBV11-2; J: TRBJ2-1; CDR3: CASSLTSGKDNEQFF
V: TRBV19; J: TRBJ1-1; CDR3: CASSIAARDRGYGMNTEAFF
V: TRBV5-1; J: TRBJ2-3; CDR3: CASSAGTSGPTTDTQYF
V: TRBV4-1; J: TRBJ1-2; CDR3: CASSDPTDTGYTF
V: TRBV19; J: TRBJ2-5; CDR3: CASSIGFQETQYF
V: TRBV6-1; J: TRBJ1-5; CDR3: CASSERGTQPQHF
V: TRBV6-5; J: TRBJ1-2; CDR3: CASSLLNGYTF
V: TRBV5-8; J: TRBJ1-1; CDR3: CASSLEFGDAFF
V: TRBV28; J: TRBJ1-1; CDR3: CASSLRQGIIANTEAFF
V: TRBV12-5; J: TRBJ2-2; CDR3: CASGPTLTSGNTGELFF
V: TRBV9; J: TRBJ1-3; CDR3: CASSVGTGISGNTIYF
V: TRBV7-2; J: TRBJ2-1; CDR3: CASSRRGGITYNEQFF
V: TRBV6-1; J: TRBJ1-5; CDR3: CASSARQEYSNQPQHF
V: TRBV28; J: TRBJ1-2; CDR3: CASSLRDGYTF
V: TRBV5-1; J: TRBJ1-3; CDR3: CASSPGTSGNTIYF
V: TRBV9; J: TRBJ2-5; CDR3: CASSGGFSAQYF
V: TRBV7-2; J: TRBJ2-1; CDR3: CASSFYNEQFF
V: TRBV18; J: TRBJ1-5; CDR3: CASSPGDGGYQPQHF
V: TRBV28; J: TRBJ2-3; CDR3: CASSSRTGGPSTDTQYF
V: TRBV5-1; J: TRBJ1-5; CDR3: CASSLDGQPYQPQHF
V: TRBV19; J: TRBJ2-7; CDR3: CASSSGARGAYEQYF
V: TRBV5-5; J: TRBJ2-1; CDR3: CASSLRLGQGAKSYEQFF
V: TRBV25-1; J: TRBJ2-3; CDR3: CASSESLSGITDTQYF